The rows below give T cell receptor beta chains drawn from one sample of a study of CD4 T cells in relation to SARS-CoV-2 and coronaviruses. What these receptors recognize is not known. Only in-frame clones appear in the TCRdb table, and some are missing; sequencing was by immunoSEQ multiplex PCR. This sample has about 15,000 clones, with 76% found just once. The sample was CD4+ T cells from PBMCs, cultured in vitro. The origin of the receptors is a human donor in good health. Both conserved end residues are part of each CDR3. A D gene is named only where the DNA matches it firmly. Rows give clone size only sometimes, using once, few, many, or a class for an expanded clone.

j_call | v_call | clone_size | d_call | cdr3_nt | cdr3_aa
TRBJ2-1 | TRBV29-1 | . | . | TGCAGCGTTGAAGTAGGGGTAAGGCAGTTCTTC | CSVEVGVRQFF
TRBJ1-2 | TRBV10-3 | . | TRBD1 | TGTGCCATCAGTGGGACAGGGAAAGACTATGGCTACACCTTC | CAISGTGKDYGYTF
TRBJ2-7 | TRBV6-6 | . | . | TGTGCCAGCAGTCCCCGGACGGAGTCCTACGAGCAGTACTTC | CASSPRTESYEQYF
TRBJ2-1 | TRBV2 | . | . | TGTGCCAGCAGGCTAGATTCGGATGAGCAGTTCTTC | CASRLDSDEQFF
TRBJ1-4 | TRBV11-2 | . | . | TGTGCCAGCAGCCCCGGGGACGTAACTAATGAAAAACTGTTTTTT | CASSPGDVTNEKLFF
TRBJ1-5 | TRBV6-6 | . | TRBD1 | TGTGCCAGCAGGGGACAGGGGGCGGCTCAGCCCCAGCATTTT | CASRGQGAAQPQHF
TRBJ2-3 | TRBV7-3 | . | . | TGTGCCAGCAGCCCCGACAGTAGCACAGATACGCAGTATTTT | CASSPDSSTDTQYF
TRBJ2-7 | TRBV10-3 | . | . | TGTGCCATCAGTGAGACCGGGGCCTCCTACGAGCAGTACTTC | CAISETGASYEQYF
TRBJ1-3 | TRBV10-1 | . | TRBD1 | TGCGCCAGCGGGACAGGGACAAGCTCTGGAAACACCATATATTTT | CASGTGTSSGNTIYF
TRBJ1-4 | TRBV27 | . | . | TGTGCCAGCAGTTCAAACCCGGCCGCTAATGAAAAACTGTTTTTT | CASSSNPAANEKLFF
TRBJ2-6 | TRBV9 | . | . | TGTGCCAGCAGCGCTACAATCTCTGGGGCCAACGTCCTGACTTTC | CASSATISGANVLTF
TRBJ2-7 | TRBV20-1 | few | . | TGCAGTGCTAGTATCGTCGGGAGTGGTGAGCAGTACTTC | CSASIVGSGEQYF
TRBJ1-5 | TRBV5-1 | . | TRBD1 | TGCGCCAGCAGCTTAGGGGGCGCCGGGCAGCCCCAGCATTTT | CASSLGGAGQPQHF